These T cell receptor beta chains were read from a single sample in a study of blood T cell repertoires in COVID-19. Measured with immunoSEQ multiplex PCR; TCRdb has only the in-frame clones, and not every one. The table lists 110,000 or so clones, about two thirds of them singletons. Input material: peripheral blood. These receptors all come from a woman aged 40 to 50 with acute or convalescent COVID-19. Both conserved end residues are part of each CDR3. Fields, in order: clone size, V gene, D gene, J gene, CDR3 DNA, CDR3 protein. A D gene is named only where the DNA matches it firmly. Part of the rows lack a size; the others show once, few, many or a class for expanded clones.

.,TRBV5-4,TRBD2,TRBJ2-5,TGTGCCAGCAGCTCTAGCGGGGGGTCCCAAGAGACCCAGTACTTC,CASSSSGGSQETQYF
.,TRBV3-1/TRBV3-2,.,TRBJ2-7,TGTGCCAGCAGCGGCACAGGGTGGGGATCCTACGAGCAGTACTTC,CASSGTGWGSYEQYF
many,TRBV4-1,.,TRBJ1-1,TGCGCCAGCAGCCAAAGAAGCGAGTACATGAACACTGAAGCTTTCTTT,CASSQRSEYMNTEAFF
.,TRBV12-1,.,TRBJ2-3,TGTGCCAGCAGCTTTCCAAGGACTAGCACAGATACGCAGTATTTT,CASSFPRTSTDTQYF
.,TRBV28,TRBD2,TRBJ2-5,TGTGCCAGCAGTACCCCCAGACTAGCGGCGGTGAAGACCCAGTACTTC,CASSTPRLAAVKTQYF
.,TRBV18,TRBD1,TRBJ2-1,TGTGCCAGCTCACCCGGGGACAGGGGTTTTAATGAGCAGTTCTTC,CASSPGDRGFNEQFF
.,TRBV6-4,.,TRBJ1-6,TGTGCCAGCAGTGACAGGGACAAGGGTTCACCCCTCCACTTT,CASSDRDKGSPLHF
.,TRBV7-3,TRBD1,TRBJ1-2,TGTGCCAGCAGCTCAAACCAACCGGGACAGGGGTCCGACGGCTACACCTTC,CASSSNQPGQGSDGYTF
.,TRBV2,.,TRBJ1-4,TGTGCCAGCAGGGTGGCAGGGGATGAAAAACTGTTTTTT,CASRVAGDEKLFF
.,TRBV7-3,.,TRBJ2-5,TGTGCCAGCAGCTTACCGACAGTTCAGACCCAGTACTTC,CASSLPTVQTQYF
.,TRBV9,.,TRBJ1-1,TGTGCCAGCAGCCCCCGGGTCTTCATGAACACTGAAGCTTTCTTT,CASSPRVFMNTEAFF
.,TRBV6-5,.,TRBJ2-5,TGTGCCAGCAGGGAGTCGATGGAGACCCAGTACTTC,CASRESMETQYF
.,TRBV5-4,.,TRBJ1-4,TGTGCCAGCAGCACTCCAACTAATGAAAAACTGTTTTTT,CASSTPTNEKLFF
.,TRBV24-1,.,TRBJ2-3,TGTGCCACCAGTGCCCTTGGGGCGCCTAGCACAGATACGCAGTATTTT,CATSALGAPSTDTQYF
few,TRBV14,.,TRBJ1-6,TGTGCCAGCAGCCAAGCGACAGCGTTCTATTCACCCCTCCACTTT,CASSQATAFYSPLHF
.,TRBV2,TRBD1,TRBJ2-5,TGTGCCAGCAGTGACCACAGGGGTACCCAGTACTTC,CASSDHRGTQYF
.,TRBV30,.,TRBJ2-7,TGTGCCTGGACAACAGGGAGTCTATTGGCCGAGCAGTACTTC,CAWTTGSLLAEQYF
.,TRBV4-1,.,TRBJ1-1,TGCGCCAGCGGCCTTAACATGAACACTGAAGCTTTCTTT,CASGLNMNTEAFF
.,TRBV5-8,.,TRBJ1-5,TGTGCCAGCAGCTTGGGGACAGACAAAAATCAGCCCCAGCATTTT,CASSLGTDKNQPQHF
.,TRBV28,.,TRBJ2-1,TGTGCCAGCTGGCATTCAACCTCCCTCAATGAGCAGTTCTTC,CASWHSTSLNEQFF
few,TRBV28,.,TRBJ1-2,TGTGCCAGCAGGATCCCCGGGGGGTATGGCTACACCTTC,CASRIPGGYGYTF
.,TRBV3-1/TRBV3-2,.,TRBJ2-5,TGTGCCAGCAGCCAAGACTGGGCCCGGACCCAGTACTTC,CASSQDWARTQYF
.,TRBV6-2/TRBV6-3,TRBD1,TRBJ1-5,TGTGCCAGCAGCCCCACAGGGGTTCATCAGCCCCAGCATTTT,CASSPTGVHQPQHF
few,TRBV6-1,.,TRBJ1-1,TGTGCCAGCAGTGATGGGGTAGAGGGTGAAGCTTTCTTT,CASSDGVEGEAFF
few,TRBV5-1,.,TRBJ1-1,TGCGCCAGCAGCTTGGAGTCAAACTTGAACACTGAAGCTTTCTTT,CASSLESNLNTEAFF
few,TRBV5-4,.,TRBJ1-3,TGTGCCAGCAGCTTGGACAGCCTCTCTGGAAACACCATATATTTT,CASSLDSLSGNTIYF
.,TRBV30,.,TRBJ2-5,TGTGCCTGGGAAGGAGGAGAGACCCAGTACTTC,CAWEGGETQYF